The 8 T cell receptor beta chains reported below all come from one sample, sequenced in a study of blood T cell repertoires in COVID-19. Here immunoSEQ multiplex PCR was the method, and the copy in TCRdb shows in-frame clones only, minus some. The table records more than 300,000 clones, around 88% of them present only once. Sample: peripheral blood. All receptors derive from a woman in her twenties or thirties with COVID-19, enrolled during active disease.

The chain has TRBV28 and TRBJ1-5; D not certain. CDR1 is MDHEN, CDR2 SYDVKM, per germline. CDR3 size: 14 residues. V was shortened by 10 bases and J by 0 bases, with 13 bases between the two germline ends. In nucleotides, the CDR3 is TGTGCCATCCGCTGGAGTAATAGCAATCAGCCCCAGCATTTT. As protein: CAIRWSNSNQPQHF. The entire variable domain, with the rest obtained from reference TRBV28 and TRBJ1-5, is as follows: DVKVTQSSRYLVKRTGEKVFLECVQDMDHENMFWYRQDPGLGLRLIYFSYDVKMKEKGDIPEGYSVSREKKERFSLILESASTNQTSMYLCAIRWSNSNQPQHFGDGTRLSIL.

The gene calls are TRBV7-9 and TRBJ1-5; no clear D gene. The CDR3 runs 14 residues. From germline, CDR1 is SEHNR and CDR2 FQNEAQ (reference sequence). V gave up 5 bases and J gave up 0 bases, with 8 bases separating them. The chain's CDR3 is CASSADTSNQPQHF. The CDR3 DNA reads TGTGCCAGCAGCGCTGACACTAGCAATCAGCCCCAGCATTTT.

This chain links TRBV18 with TRBJ2-1; D might be TRBD2 (5 bases). This CDR3 is 13 amino acids long. Germline-derived CDR1 and CDR2 are KGHSH and LQKENI. V was clipped by 3 bases and J by 2 bases, with 5 bases between them. The CDR3 DNA reads TGTGCCAGCTCACCCGGGACCTACAATGAGCAGTTCTTC. Protein sequence: CASSPGTYNEQFF.

The chain couples TRBV7-2 to TRBJ1-4; 7 nucleotides agree with TRBD1. V lost 5 bases and J lost 7; bases outside the gene matches: 16. The CDR3 is 17 residues long. Germline loops: CDR1 SGHTA, CDR2 FQGNSA. CDR3 sequence: CASSALPVGGGGEKLFF. DNA of the CDR3: TGTGCCAGCAGCGCACTCCCGGTAGGGGGCGGCGGTGAAAAACTGTTTTTT. The whole variable domain, remainder taken from reference TRBV7-2 and TRBJ1-4, is GAGVSQSPSNKVTEKGKDVELRCDPISGHTALYWYRQSLGQGLEFLIYFQGNSAPDKSGLPSDRFSAERTGGSVSTLTIQRTQQEDSAVYLCASSALPVGGGGEKLFFGSGTQLSVL.

This sequence joins TRBV11-2 and TRBJ2-1, with TRBD2 identical over 9 bases. This CDR3 spans 14 amino acids. The trim removed 6 bases at V and 1 base at J, leaving 1 base unmatched. Germline CDR1 reads SGHAT; CDR2 reads FQNNGV. The CDR3 loop is CASRRGGSYNEQFF. The CDR3 DNA reads as TGTGCCAGCAGGCGGGGGGGGTCCTACAATGAGCAGTTCTTC.

The rearrangement uses TRBV2 and TRBJ1-5; 9 positions match TRBD1. Germline assignment: CDR1 SNHLY and CDR2 FYNNEI. The CDR3 is 17 residues long. The trim removed 6 bases at V and 2 bases at J, leaving 11 bases unmatched. In nucleotides, the CDR3 is TGTGCCAGCAGCGTGGACAGGGGAGAAGGAGGCAATCAGCCCCAGCATTTT. This gives the protein CASSVDRGEGGNQPQHF.

The chain joins TRBV6-2 or TRBV6-3 to TRBJ2-1, with D hard to call. V lost 5 bases and J 7 bases, leaving 6 bases between the germline ends. The CDR3 contains 11 residues. Germline loops: CDR1 MNHEY, CDR2 SVGEGT. The CDR3 DNA reads as TGTGCCAGCAGTCGGAGAAATGAGCAGTTCTTC. Its protein product is CASSRRNEQFF.

V gene TRBV19 combines with J gene TRBJ1-1; TRBD1 aligns across 7 bases. From germline, CDR1 is LNHDA and CDR2 SQIVND (reference sequence). The CDR3 covers 15 residues. The trim removed 3 bases at V and 1 base at J, leaving 5 bases unmatched. The DNA for the CDR3 is TGTGCCAGTAGTATCGTCAGGGGGGCGAACACTGAAGCTTTCTTT. Its protein is CASSIVRGANTEAFF. Full variable domain (outside the CDR3, taken from reference TRBV19 and TRBJ1-1): DGGITQSPKYLFRKEGQNVTLSCEQNLNHDAMYWYRQDPGQGLRLIYYSQIVNDFQKGDIAEGYSVSREKKESFPLTVTSAQKNPTAFYLCASSIVRGANTEAFFGQGTRLTVV.